The source of this T cell receptor beta chain is a study of T-cell reconstitution after alpha-beta-depleted transplantation in children. Unique molecular identifiers were built into the TCRbeta library. One entry per CDR3 protein, called by TCRdb with MiXCR from the PCR reads. This sample yields tens of thousands of distinct CDR3 sequences, of which 7.3% are seen a single time; approximately 2.4% belongs to the top ten. Germline loops: CDR1 SGHTA, CDR2 FQGNSA. Losses at the gene ends were 2 bases for V and 2 bases for J; bases not matched to a gene: 6. The CDR3 is 16 residues long. This clonotype has ten or more counts.

The gene calls are TRBV7-2 and TRBJ2-7, with TRBD2 matching over 10 bases. This receptor was identified in a human donor who donated a stem cell graft to a child with acute lymphoblastic leukemia. The material was PBMCs from the stem cell graft donor, obtained from the stem cell graft. CDR3 sequence reads: CASSLLAGVNTYEQYF. The CDR3 DNA follows: TGTGCCAGCAGCTTACTAGCGGGGGTCAATACCTACGAGCAGTACTTC.